This T cell receptor beta chain originates from a study of T cell responses to AZD1222 COVID-19 vaccine. Regarding the study as a whole: Within unmutated variant regions lay the reported targets of nearly half of spike-specific TCRs. Most donors were white British, females outnumbered males, and clonal diversity was possibly underestimated.

Sequencing used immunoSEQ multiplex PCR; TCRdb keeps in-frame clones, though not all of them. The data contain roughly 120,000 clones, approximately 83% of them singletons. This clone has a single count. Antigen unknown. Germline CDR1 and CDR2: SNHLY and FYNNEI. The CDR3 covers 13 residues. Trimming cost V 3 bases and J 5 bases, with 10 bases left between them. This material consisted of peripheral blood, taken on day 0 of AZD1222 vaccination. This clonotype was obtained from an adult in good health. This chain connects TRBV2 to TRBJ1-1; a weak D match, TRBD1 (6 bases). The CDR3 DNA sequence: TGTGCCAGCAGTGACACAGGGAGAACTGAAGCTTTCTTT. It encodes CASSDTGRTEAFF.